This T cell receptor (beta chain) appears in the sequencing data of a study of monozygotic twins with cystic fibrosis. Study results and caveats: No link emerged between shared CDR3 counts and age, concordance or severity.

The CDR3 consists of 13 residues. The germline gives CDR1 MRHNA, CDR2 SNTAGT. V was pared by 2 bases and J by 2 bases, with 6 bases between. Data came from immunoSEQ multiplex PCR; TCRdb stores just in-frame clones and leaves some out. Among around 20,000 clones, about 87% were seen once, and the ten largest hold 1% to 1.5%. In regard to this clone: The antigen remains unidentified.

Sequencing was performed on blood. The TCR was taken from a woman aged 25 to 45 with cystic fibrosis. The V and J genes are TRBV6-4 and TRBJ1-1; no firm D call. CDR3 amino acids: CASSDNENTEAFF. The CDR3 nucleotides are TGTGCCAGCAGTGACAACGAAAACACTGAAGCTTTCTTT.